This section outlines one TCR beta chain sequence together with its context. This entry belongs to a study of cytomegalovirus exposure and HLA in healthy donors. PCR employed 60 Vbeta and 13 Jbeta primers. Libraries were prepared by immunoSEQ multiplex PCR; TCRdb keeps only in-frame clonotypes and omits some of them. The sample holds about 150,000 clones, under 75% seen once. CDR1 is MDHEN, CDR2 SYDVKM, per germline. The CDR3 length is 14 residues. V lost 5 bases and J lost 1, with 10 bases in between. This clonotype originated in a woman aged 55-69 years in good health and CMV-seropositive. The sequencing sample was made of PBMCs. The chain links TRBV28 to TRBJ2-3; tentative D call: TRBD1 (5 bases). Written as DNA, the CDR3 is TGTGCCAGCAGTCCCTCAGGGCGCACAGATACGCAGTATTTT. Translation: CASSPSGRTDTQYF.